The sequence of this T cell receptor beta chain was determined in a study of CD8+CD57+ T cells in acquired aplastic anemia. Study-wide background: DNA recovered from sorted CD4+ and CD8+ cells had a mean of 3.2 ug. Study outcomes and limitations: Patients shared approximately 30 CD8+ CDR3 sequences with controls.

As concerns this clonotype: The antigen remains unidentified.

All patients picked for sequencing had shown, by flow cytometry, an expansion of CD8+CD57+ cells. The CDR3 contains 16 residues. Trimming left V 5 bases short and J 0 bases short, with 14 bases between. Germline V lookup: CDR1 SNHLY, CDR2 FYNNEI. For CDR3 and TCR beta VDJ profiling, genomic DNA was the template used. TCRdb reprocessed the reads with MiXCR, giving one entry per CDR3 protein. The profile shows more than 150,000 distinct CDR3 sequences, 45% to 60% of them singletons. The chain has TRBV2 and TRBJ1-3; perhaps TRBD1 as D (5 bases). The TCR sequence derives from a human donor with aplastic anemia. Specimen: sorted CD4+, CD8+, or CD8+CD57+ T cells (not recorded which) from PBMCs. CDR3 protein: CASSRDRMPSGNTIYF. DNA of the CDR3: TGTGCCAGCAGTCGAGACAGAATGCCCTCTGGAAACACCATATATTTT.